What follows is one TCR beta chain and its context. The antigen remains unidentified. The data belong to a study of T cell repertoires in cytomegalovirus infection. On the study more broadly: Indications came from public TCR beta signatures; they pointed to CMV infection and to a matching HLA type.

Study-wide points: Across the ex vivo response, the dominant clonotypes were HLA-C-restricted CMV-specific TCR beta clonotypes.

Trimming pared 3 bases from V and 0 bases from J, leaving 16 bases between. This CDR3 is 17 amino acids long. Germline assignment: CDR1 SGDLS and CDR2 YYNGEE. TCRdb re-called the reads with MiXCR, one entry per CDR3 protein. The sample carries about 500,000 distinct CDR3 sequences, roughly a third recorded once. This specimen consisted of cultured PBMCs, obtained from culture after CMV antigen stimulation. The V gene is TRBV9, the J gene TRBJ2-1; TRBD2 might be the D (5 bases). This sequence was found in a human donor in good health (CMV status not recorded). Some clones in this sample may be carry-over from other donors' samples. CDR3 sequence reads: CASSAPGATSSYNEQFF. Written as DNA, the CDR3 is TGTGCCAGCAGCGCCCCCGGCGCTACTAGCTCCTACAATGAGCAGTTCTTC.